This T cell receptor (beta chain) was recorded in a study of a mutant IDH1 vaccine in newly diagnosed glioma. Noted time point: baseline, week 1 (first vaccination visit). Treatment specified: pre-vaccination baseline after standard-of-care therapy. The assay was immunoSEQ multiplex PCR, and TCRdb's table has in-frame clones only and misses some. This sample has 75,000 to 100,000 clones, with about four fifths found just once. The CDR3 runs to 13 residues. The V gene end was trimmed by 8 bases and the J gene end by 5 bases; junction bases not matched to a gene: 6. Germline loops: CDR1 GTSNPN, CDR2 SVGIG (reference sequence).

This chain links TRBV30 with TRBJ2-5; TRBD1 agrees at 12 bases. The specimen was PBMCs, collected from a glioma patient treated with radiotherapy, temozolomide or both. The sequence derives from a man between 35 and 55 years old with glioma. Some clones in this sample may be carry-over from other donors' samples. The CDR3 DNA follows: TGTGCCGGGGGACAGGGGGCATGGGAGACCCAGTACTTC. Its translation is CAGGQGAWETQYF.